A selection of T cell receptor beta chains follows, all from one sample in a study of pediatric ulcerative colitis. Measured with immunoSEQ multiplex PCR; TCRdb has only the in-frame clones, and not every one. The table includes fewer than 13,000 clones, over 75% detected once. Sample: blood. Receptors were obtained from a girl between 10 and 17 years old with moderate ulcerative colitis. Each CDR3 is given with its conserved first and last residue. The order of the fields is V gene, D gene, J gene, clone size, CDR3 protein, CDR3 DNA. The D gene is left open where the match is weak. Clone size, where shown, is once, few, many, or a class for clones that have expanded.

>TRBV7-9|NA|TRBJ2-7|NA
CASSPRRTQKQYF
TGTGCCAGCAGCCCCCGGCGGACCCAAAAGCAGTACTTC
>TRBV29-1|NA|TRBJ2-2|NA
CSVVRGNTGELFF
TGCAGCGTTGTAAGGGGGAACACCGGGGAGCTGTTTTTT
>TRBV27|NA|TRBJ1-4|NA
CASSFLGGPTNEKLFF
TGTGCCAGCAGTTTCCTGGGAGGTCCAACTAATGAAAAACTGTTTTTT
>TRBV30|TRBD1|TRBJ1-1|NA
CAWRPPGTGPSTEAFF
TGTGCCTGGAGGCCCCCCGGGACAGGGCCCTCCACTGAAGCTTTCTTT
>TRBV7-9|TRBD2|TRBJ2-1|NA
CASSSGGLAVMNSYNEQFF
TGTGCCAGCAGCTCAGGGGGACTAGCGGTGATGAACTCCTACAATGAGCAGTTCTTC
>TRBV12-5|NA|TRBJ1-1|NA
CASGLEGYNTEAFF
TGTGCTAGTGGTTTAGAAGGGTACAACACTGAAGCTTTCTTT
>TRBV5-1|TRBD1|TRBJ2-7|NA
CASSLDRGYEQYF
TGCGCCAGCAGCTTAGACAGGGGGTACGAGCAGTACTTC
>TRBV7-8|NA|TRBJ1-1|NA
CASSKSPQLEAFF
TGTGCCAGCAGCAAAAGCCCACAACTTGAAGCTTTCTTT
>TRBV19|NA|TRBJ1-3|NA
CASSTAYSGNTIYF
TGTGCCAGTAGCACGGCATACTCTGGAAACACCATATATTTT
>TRBV14|NA|TRBJ2-1|NA
CASSQVRYNEQFF
TGTGCCAGCAGCCAAGTTCGCTACAATGAGCAGTTCTTC
>TRBV5-1|NA|TRBJ1-3|NA
CASSSRSSGNTIYF
TGCGCCAGCAGCAGCAGGAGCTCTGGAAACACCATATATTTT
>TRBV30|NA|TRBJ2-1|NA
CAWSGLWGRRDEQFF
TGTGCCTGGAGTGGCTTGTGGGGGCGACGGGATGAGCAGTTCTTC
>TRBV5-1|NA|TRBJ2-3|NA
CASSLGGQSADTQYF
TGCGCCAGCAGCTTGGGGGGACAATCGGCAGATACGCAGTATTTT
>TRBV30|NA|TRBJ1-1|once
CAWRGMNTEAFF
TGTGCCTGGAGGGGGATGAACACTGAAGCTTTCTTT
>TRBV28|NA|TRBJ2-7|NA
CASRNAWGRVGYEQYF
TGTGCCAGCAGAAACGCTTGGGGCAGGGTGGGCTACGAGCAGTACTTC
>TRBV6-6|NA|TRBJ1-2|NA
CASTFIHWGRSYGYTF
TGTGCCAGCACCTTTATTCATTGGGGGCGAAGCTATGGCTACACCTTC
>TRBV10-3|NA|TRBJ1-1|NA
CAISETGWTEAFF
TGTGCCATCAGTGAGACAGGGTGGACTGAAGCTTTCTTT
>TRBV29-1|TRBD2|TRBJ2-7|NA
CSVATSGGYEQYF
TGCAGCGTTGCGACTAGCGGGGGCTACGAGCAGTACTTC
>TRBV19|NA|TRBJ2-2|NA
CASSIGPLTGELFF
TGTGCCAGTAGTATCGGACCTCTAACCGGGGAGCTGTTTTTT